This TCR beta chain stems from a study of shared clonotypes between healthy human individuals. General study points: Sorted-subset sequencing was shown by rarefaction to be incomplete despite large depth.

Notes on this clone: The antigen is unknown.

Some 30,000 T cell genomes (around 0.2 ug DNA) went into each sorted-subset replicate. Only in-frame clones appear in the TCRdb table, and some are missing; sequencing was by immunoSEQ multiplex PCR. This table holds about 750,000 clones, about 92% found once. CDR1 and CDR2 (germline): SGHVS, FNYEAQ. The CDR3 runs to 16 residues. Germline trimming cut 1 base from V and 5 bases from J; bases unmatched to any gene: 5. CD8 cells regarded as naive lacked CD45RO, were positively chosen for CCR7, and omitted terminally differentiated effector memory CD45RA+ cells. This sequence joins TRBV7-6 and TRBJ2-2; 9 nucleotides match TRBD1. The TCR sequence derives from a man in his thirties or forties in good health. The specimen was naive CD8+ T cells sorted from blood. The CDR3 reads CASSLGGQGPTGELFF. The CDR3 DNA is TGTGCCAGCAGCTTAGGGGGACAGGGTCCTACCGGGGAGCTGTTTTTT. Filled out from reference TRBV7-6 and TRBJ2-2, the complete variable domain reads GAGVSQSPRYKVTKRGQDVALRCDPISGHVSLYWYRQALGQGPEFLTYFNYEAQQDKSGLPNDRFSAERPEGSISTLTIQRTEQRDSAMYRCASSLGGQGPTGELFFGEGSRLTVL.